Listed below are T cell receptor beta chains from one sample, sequenced in a study of T cells after posttransplantation cyclophosphamide. Assay: immunoSEQ multiplex PCR; the TCRdb copy retains only in-frame clones and omits some. The sample holds 45,000 to 60,000 clones, roughly 92% seen once. Sequenced: PBMCs. The receptors shown here come from a woman between 50 and 59 years old in good health and a related stem cell transplant donor. Each CDR3 is given with its conserved first and last residue. Fields, in order: CDR3 protein, CDR3 DNA, V gene, J gene, D gene, clone size. D genes are given only for firm matches. Size values are once, few and many counts, or a class for expanded clones, and some rows have none.

CDR3 protein: CASSHRRLAGGPGETQYF
CDR3 DNA: TGTGCCAGCAGCCACAGACGACTAGCGGGAGGCCCGGGGGAGACCCAGTACTTC
V gene: TRBV13
J gene: TRBJ2-5
D gene: TRBD2
clone size: NA

CDR3 protein: CASSVATGQGEKLFF
CDR3 DNA: TGTGCCAGCAGCGTAGCTACGGGACAGGGTGAAAAACTGTTTTTT
V gene: TRBV9
J gene: TRBJ1-4
D gene: TRBD1
clone size: NA

CDR3 protein: CASREGGVADTQYF
CDR3 DNA: TGTGCCAGCAGGGAGGGGGGGGTCGCAGATACGCAGTATTTT
V gene: TRBV25-1
J gene: TRBJ2-3
D gene: NA
clone size: NA

CDR3 protein: CASSQRTEHNEQFF
CDR3 DNA: TGTGCCAGCAGCCAACGGACAGAGCACAATGAGCAGTTCTTC
V gene: TRBV4-2
J gene: TRBJ2-1
D gene: NA
clone size: NA

CDR3 protein: CATSTRQGLLNYGYTF
CDR3 DNA: TGTGCCACCAGCACCCGACAGGGGTTATTAAACTATGGCTACACCTTC
V gene: TRBV15
J gene: TRBJ1-2
D gene: TRBD1
clone size: NA

CDR3 protein: CASSEAQVWSGEQFF
CDR3 DNA: TGTGCCAGCAGTGAAGCCCAGGTTTGGTCAGGTGAGCAGTTCTTC
V gene: TRBV6-1
J gene: TRBJ2-1
D gene: NA
clone size: NA

CDR3 protein: CSVGVSSRKNEQFF
CDR3 DNA: TGCAGCGTTGGGGTTTCTAGCAGAAAGAATGAGCAGTTCTTC
V gene: TRBV29-1
J gene: TRBJ2-1
D gene: NA
clone size: few

CDR3 protein: CASSIIPGTEQETQYF
CDR3 DNA: TGTGCCAGTAGTATAATCCCCGGGACAGAGCAAGAGACCCAGTACTTC
V gene: TRBV19
J gene: TRBJ2-5
D gene: TRBD1
clone size: NA

CDR3 protein: CASSKPQWTGLETQYF
CDR3 DNA: TGTGCCAGCAGCAAGCCCCAATGGACAGGGCTAGAGACCCAGTACTTC
V gene: TRBV11-1
J gene: TRBJ2-5
D gene: TRBD1
clone size: few

CDR3 protein: CASSEDRGFGYTF
CDR3 DNA: TGTGCCAGCAGTGAAGACAGGGGTTTTGGCTACACCTTC
V gene: TRBV28
J gene: TRBJ1-2
D gene: TRBD1
clone size: NA